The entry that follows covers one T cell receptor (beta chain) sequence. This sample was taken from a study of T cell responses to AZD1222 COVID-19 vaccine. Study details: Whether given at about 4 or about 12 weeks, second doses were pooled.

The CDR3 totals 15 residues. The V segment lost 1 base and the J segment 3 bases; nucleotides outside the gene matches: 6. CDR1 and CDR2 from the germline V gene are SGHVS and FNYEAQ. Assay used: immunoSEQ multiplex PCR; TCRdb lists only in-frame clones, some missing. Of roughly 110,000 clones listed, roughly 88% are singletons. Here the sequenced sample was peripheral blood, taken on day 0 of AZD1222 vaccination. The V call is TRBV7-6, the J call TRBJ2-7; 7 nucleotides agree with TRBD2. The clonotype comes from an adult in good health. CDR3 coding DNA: TGTGCCAGCAGCTTAGAGGCGGGAGTAGTCTACGAGCAGTACTTC. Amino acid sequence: CASSLEAGVVYEQYF.